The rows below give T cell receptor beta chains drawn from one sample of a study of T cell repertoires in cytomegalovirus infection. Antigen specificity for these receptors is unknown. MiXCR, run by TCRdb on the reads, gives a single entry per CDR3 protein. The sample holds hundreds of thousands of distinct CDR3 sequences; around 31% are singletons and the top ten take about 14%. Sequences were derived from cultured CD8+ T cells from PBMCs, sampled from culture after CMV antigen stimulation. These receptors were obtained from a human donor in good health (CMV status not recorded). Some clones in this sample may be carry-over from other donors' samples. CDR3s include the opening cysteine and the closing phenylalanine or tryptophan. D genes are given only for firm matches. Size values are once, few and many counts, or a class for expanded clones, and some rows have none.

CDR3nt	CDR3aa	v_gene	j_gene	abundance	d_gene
TGTGCCAGCAGCTTGTTCGGGGGGACAGTCAAGTTCTTC	CASSLFGGTVKFF	TRBV7-9	TRBJ2-1	.	.
TGTGCCAGCAGTTTTTTCAACAGGAATGGCTACACCTTC	CASSFFNRNGYTF	TRBV12-3/TRBV12-4	TRBJ1-2	few	.
TGTGCCAGCAGTTACCAGGGGAGCTGGGGTGAGCAGTTCTTC	CASSYQGSWGEQFF	TRBV6-2/TRBV6-3	TRBJ2-1	few	.
TGTGCCAGCAGTTACCCCCCCCGGGACACCAAAAACATTCAGTACTTC	CASSYPPRDTKNIQYF	TRBV6-2/TRBV6-3	TRBJ2-4	.	.
TGTGCCAGCAGCCCGGGACTAGCGGGGGGCTCAAACGCCGGGGAGCTGTTTTTT	CASSPGLAGGSNAGELFF	TRBV7-3	TRBJ2-2	many	TRBD2
TGTGCCAGCAGCTCCTCTAAAGTCAGCGATACGCAGTATTTT	CASSSSKVSDTQYF	TRBV7-9	TRBJ2-3	many	.
TGCGCTACGGAGGACGGAGGCAATCAGCCCCAGCATTTT	CATEDGGNQPQHF	TRBV7-9	TRBJ1-5	.	.
TGTGCCAGCAGCTCTACTCGGGAGCTGTTTTTT	CASSSTRELFF	TRBV7-9	TRBJ2-2	.	.
TGTGCCAGCATTTGGGGGCTTACTTTCTTT	CASIWGLTFF	TRBV2	TRBJ1-1	.	.
TGTGCCAGCACCTATCTACGTCCCGGGGAGCTGTTTTTT	CASTYLRPGELFF	TRBV13	TRBJ2-2	few	.
TGTGCCAGCAGCTCAACGAGGACAGGAGGGAATTCACCCCTCCACTTT	CASSSTRTGGNSPLHF	TRBV13	TRBJ1-6	.	TRBD1
TGTGCCAGTAGTCGCAACAGAGGGGGCGACTATGGCTACACCTTC	CASSRNRGGDYGYTF	TRBV19	TRBJ1-2	.	TRBD1
TGTGCCAGCAGCTCGCCGGACTTGGAGACCCAGTACTTC	CASSSPDLETQYF	TRBV7-8	TRBJ2-5	few	.
TGTGCCAGCAGGACCGGGACAGGGAGCAATCAGCCCCAGCATTTT	CASRTGTGSNQPQHF	TRBV6-1	TRBJ1-5	.	TRBD1
TGTGCCAGCAGCGGGATAGCCTTATACACCGGGGAGCTGTTTTTT	CASSGIALYTGELFF	TRBV7-4	TRBJ2-2	.	.
TGTGCCAGCAGCTGGGGACTAGCGGGACCGGCCGGGGCCGGGGAGCTGTTTTTT	CASSWGLAGPAGAGELFF	TRBV11-1	TRBJ2-2	.	TRBD2
TGCGCCAGCAGCTCGGACAGCTCGGGGCCTGGAAACACCATATATTTT	CASSSDSSGPGNTIYF	TRBV5-1	TRBJ1-3	once	.
TGTGCCAGCAGCCACTCGGGACAGGGGGCTTGGTCCTACAATGAGCAGTTCTTC	CASSHSGQGAWSYNEQFF	TRBV12-3/TRBV12-4	TRBJ2-1	.	TRBD1
TGTGCCAGCAGCCTATTACGGGTTAACTCACCCCTCCACTTT	CASSLLRVNSPLHF	TRBV27	TRBJ1-6	few	.
TGTGCCAGCAGTAAGGGTGGTAGAAATGAGCAGTTCTTC	CASSKGGRNEQFF	TRBV6-5	TRBJ2-1	few	.
TGCGCCAGCAGCCAAGATGTGGATCCCCGGAGCTATGGCTACACCTTC	CASSQDVDPRSYGYTF	TRBV4-1	TRBJ1-2	.	.
TGTGCCACCAGCTCATACTCCCGACGGATGGATGAAAAACTGTTTTTT	CATSSYSRRMDEKLFF	TRBV15	TRBJ1-4	.	.
TGTGCCACCTGGAACGGGCCCGGGACAGCTAACTATGGCTACACCTTC	CATWNGPGTANYGYTF	TRBV7-6	TRBJ1-2	few	TRBD1
TGTGCCAGCACCTACACCGGGGAGCTGTTTTTT	CASTYTGELFF	TRBV7-2	TRBJ2-2	many	.
TGTGCCAGCAGGCCAACTAGCGGGGCGAGCTCCTACAATGAGCAGTTCTTC	CASRPTSGASSYNEQFF	TRBV7-2	TRBJ2-1	once	TRBD2
TGCAGTGCTAGAGATAGTCCACAAGAGACCCAGTACTTC	CSARDSPQETQYF	TRBV20-1	TRBJ2-5	few	.
TGTGCCAGCAGCAGCGACATTCCCAATGAGCAGTTCTTC	CASSSDIPNEQFF	TRBV7-4	TRBJ2-1	.	.
TGTGCCATCAGTACGAACCACCAGGAAGAGACCCAGTACTTC	CAISTNHQEETQYF	TRBV10-3	TRBJ2-5	.	.
TGTGCCAGCAGTTACACGGAAACAGGGTATTCCTATGGCTACACCTTC	CASSYTETGYSYGYTF	TRBV6-2/TRBV6-3	TRBJ1-2	few	.
TGCGCCAGCAGCCCCTCTAGCGCAACCACAGATACGCAGTATTTT	CASSPSSATTDTQYF	TRBV4-1	TRBJ2-3	.	.
TGTGCCAGCAGCCCGGACAGGGCGAACACAGATACGCAGTATTTT	CASSPDRANTDTQYF	TRBV7-2	TRBJ2-3	few	TRBD1
TGTGCCAGCAGCCACCTCCCCGGGACAGGACCCGTTAGGGCTGGAAACACCATATATTTT	CASSHLPGTGPVRAGNTIYF	TRBV4-2	TRBJ1-3	.	TRBD1
TGCAGCGTTGAGGGCAGATATGGCTACACCTTC	CSVEGRYGYTF	TRBV29-1	TRBJ1-2	few	.
TGTGCCAGCAGCCAAGAGTCCCCTGACGAGCAGTTCTTC	CASSQESPDEQFF	TRBV3-1	TRBJ2-1	.	.
TGTGCCAGCAGTTACGGGCTGAATGTTAGGGGGGCCTTGGATGAGCAGTTCTTC	CASSYGLNVRGALDEQFF	TRBV6-5	TRBJ2-1	few	.
TGTGCCAGCACCCCGGTGAGCTCCTACAATGAGCAGTTCTTC	CASTPVSSYNEQFF	TRBV27	TRBJ2-1	few	.
TGCAGTGCTTGGGGGGCTAGCGGGGGGGCGGAGACCCAGTACTTC	CSAWGASGGAETQYF	TRBV20-1	TRBJ2-5	.	TRBD2